Shown below are 32 T cell receptor beta chains from a single sample sequenced in a study of T cell responses to AZD1222 COVID-19 vaccine (dated by TCRdb to 2020 to 2023). The label giving this sample's time point can be read as: baseline before first vaccination. To prepare the library, the immunoSEQ multiplex PCR assay was applied. TCRdb's version of the immuneACCESS table is confined to in-frame rearrangements and falls short of the full clone set. An unresolved V gene accounts for under half of the shortfall where checked; the remainder is of unknown origin. The sample table holds some 120,000 clones, of which around nine tenths were seen once. Of the sample, around 2.8% is held by the ten largest clones. Here the sequenced sample was peripheral blood, taken on day 0 of AZD1222 vaccination. The source of these receptors is an adult in good health.

This rearrangement joins TRBV6-1 to TRBJ1-1, with D unresolved. This CDR3 has 12 amino acids. The V gene lost 1 base and the J gene lost 4 bases, with 4 bases spanning the gap. Germline V gene sequence: CDR1 MNHNS, CDR2 SASEGT. DNA for the CDR3: TGTGCCAGCAGTGAAGGGTTCACTGAAGCTTTCTTT. This encodes CASSEGFTEAFF.

This clone was detected only once. V is TRBV4-2 and J is TRBJ2-7; 12 nucleotides agree with TRBD2. The germline V gene has CDR1 LGHNA and CDR2 YNFKEQ. Trimming cost V 4 bases and J 5 bases; bases outside gene matches: 6. This CDR3 is 15 amino acids long. The CDR3 region has the DNA TGTGCCAGCAGCCTTACGACTAGCGGGAGTAACGAGCAGTACTTC. Translated, it gives CASSLTTSGSNEQYF.

The chain joins TRBV9 to TRBJ2-2; D is undetermined. V gave up 0 bases and J gave up 4 bases, with 7 bases separating them. CDR1 and CDR2 from the germline V gene are SGDLS and YYNGEE. This CDR3 is built from 14 residues. The CDR3 reads CASSVEVGTGELFF. CDR3 DNA: TGTGCCAGCAGCGTAGAAGTCGGCACCGGGGAGCTGTTTTTT.

The genes are TRBV19 and TRBJ2-1; D may be TRBD2 (5 bases). Trimming cost V 8 bases and J 7 bases, with 18 bases left between them. The V gene's germline CDR1 is LNHDA and CDR2 SQIVND (reference sequence). The CDR3 runs to 14 residues. The CDR3 loop is CASRVGSGRNEQFF. DNA of the CDR3: TGTGCCAGTCGAGTAGGGAGCGGTAGAAATGAGCAGTTCTTC. The whole variable domain, filled in from reference TRBV19 and TRBJ2-1, reads DGGITQSPKYLFRKEGQNVTLSCEQNLNHDAMYWYRQDPGQGLRLIYYSQIVNDFQKGDIAEGYSVSREKKESFPLTVTSAQKNPTAFYLCASRVGSGRNEQFFGPGTRLTVL.

The chain employs TRBV7-9 and TRBJ2-1; the D gene could be TRBD1 or TRBD2 (5 bases each). The CDR3 spans 14 residues. Germline loops: CDR1 SEHNR, CDR2 FQNEAQ (reference sequence). V was trimmed by 2 bases and J by 5 bases, leaving 10 bases between them. CDR3 sequence reads: CASSLIQGHNEQFF. CDR3 DNA: TGTGCCAGCAGCTTAATCCAGGGACACAATGAGCAGTTCTTC.

This chain uses TRBV13 with TRBJ2-3; D is possibly TRBD2 (5 bases). Trimming left V 5 bases short and J 4 bases short, with 10 bases between. This CDR3 is built from 13 residues. From germline, CDR1 is PRHDT and CDR2 FYEKMQ (reference sequence). The CDR3 DNA follows: TGTGCCAGCAGCGCTGGGAGAGCAGATACGCAGTATTTT. Translation gives CASSAGRADTQYF.

The J gene is TRBJ1-5, the V gene TRBV4-3, with TRBD1 as a possible D gene (6 bases). Trimming removed 2 bases from V and 4 bases from J, with 12 bases in between. Germline lookup yields CDR1 LGHNA and CDR2 YSLEER. The CDR3 consists of 15 residues. The CDR3 DNA follows: TGCGCCAGCAGCCAAACCACTACAGGGAATCAGCCCCAGCATTTT. Translation gives CASSQTTTGNQPQHF.

The V call is TRBV7-2, the J call TRBJ2-3, with D possibly matching TRBD2 (6 bases). The germline V gene has CDR1 SGHTA and CDR2 FQGNSA. CDR3 length: 16 residues. Deletions cut 1 base from V and 1 base from J, with 12 bases between. This CDR3 is CASSLGGVAGTDTQYF. CDR3 coding DNA: TGTGCCAGCAGCTTAGGCGGCGTAGCGGGCACAGATACGCAGTATTTT.

The chain recombines TRBV9 with TRBJ1-1; tentatively, D is TRBD1 (5 bases). The germline CDR1 and CDR2 sequences are SGDLS and YYNGEE. Trimming removed 5 bases from V and 8 bases from J, with 10 bases in between. The CDR3 contains 11 residues. The CDR3 DNA reads TGTGCCAGCAGTGCCGGGACCGAAGCTTTCTTT. Translation: CASSAGTEAFF.

The chain carries TRBV7-2 and TRBJ2-5; 12 bases line up with TRBD1. Trimming removed 5 bases from V and 1 base from J; junction bases left unmatched: 8. The CDR3 totals 17 residues. Germline CDR1 is SGHTA and CDR2 is FQGNSA. This CDR3 reads CASSINRDRGLQETQYF. DNA of the CDR3: TGTGCCAGCAGCATAAACCGGGACAGGGGGCTCCAAGAGACCCAGTACTTC.

The J gene is TRBJ2-5, the V gene TRBV3-1 (or the pseudogene TRBV3-2); D call uncertain. CDR1 is LGHDT and CDR2 is YNNKEL in the germline V gene (reference sequence). This CDR3 is 15 amino acids long. V lost 0 bases and J 1 base, leaving 9 bases between the germline ends. The DNA for the CDR3 is TGTGCCAGCAGCCAAGAGTGGGGAATCCAAGAGACCCAGTACTTC. This sequence encodes CASSQEWGIQETQYF.

The chain uses TRBV4-2 and TRBJ1-3; the D is unclear. V was cut by 4 bases and J by 7 bases, with 17 bases left in between. Germline CDR1 LGHNA, CDR2 YNFKEQ. The CDR3 covers 15 residues. The CDR3 here is CASSLTPGEGNTIYF. The CDR3 DNA sequence: TGTGCCAGCAGCCTTACCCCCGGGGAAGGGAACACCATATATTTT.

In nucleotides, the CDR3 is TGCGCCAGCAGCTTGGCGTTGTCTAACACTGAAGCTTTCTTT. This encodes CASSLALSNTEAFF. The chain uses TRBV5-1 and TRBJ1-1; unclear D gene. Trimming removed 0 bases from V and 2 bases from J, with 8 bases in between. This CDR3 has 14 residues. The germline V gene encodes CDR1 SGHRS and CDR2 YFSETQ. Looking up the rest from reference TRBV5-1 and TRBJ1-1 gives the full variable domain: KAGVTQTPRYLIKTRGQQVTLSCSPISGHRSVSWYQQTPGQGLQFLFEYFSETQRNKGNFPGRFSGRQFSNSRSEMNVSTLELGDSALYLCASSLALSNTEAFFGQGTRLTVV.

This chain uses TRBV7-2 with TRBJ2-7; perhaps TRBD2 as D (5 bases). This CDR3 has 14 amino acids. Germline lookup yields CDR1 SGHTA and CDR2 FQGNSA. The V end lost 0 bases, the J end lost 4 bases, and 10 bases lay between the germline ends. The CDR3 DNA follows: TGTGCCAGCAGCTTAGCCGGGGTGGCGTACGAGCAGTACTTC. It specifies CASSLAGVAYEQYF.

The rearrangement uses TRBV7-3 and TRBJ2-5; D gene unclear. CDR3 length: 13 amino acids. Per the germline V gene, CDR1 is SGHTA and CDR2 is FQGTGA. V gave up 1 base and J gave up 3 bases, with 6 bases separating them. The CDR3 region has the DNA TGTGCCAGCAGCTTAAGTAGAAAAGAGACCCAGTACTTC. Translating it yields CASSLSRKETQYF.

The gene calls are TRBV4-1 and TRBJ2-7, with D tentatively TRBD1 or TRBD2 (5 bases each). The V gene lost 1 base and the J gene lost 0 bases, with 7 bases spanning the gap. The germline V gene has CDR1 MGHRA and CDR2 YSYEKL. This CDR3 has 14 residues. CDR3 protein: CASSQVGTSYEQYF. DNA for the CDR3: TGCGCCAGCAGCCAAGTGGGGACCTCCTACGAGCAGTACTTC.

The CDR3 DNA follows: TGTGCCAGCAGCTTAGTCCTAGGGGTCGACAAGTTCTTC. This codes for CASSLVLGVDKFF. The chain uses TRBV7-9 and TRBJ2-1; a possible D gene is TRBD1 (5 bases). Germline V CDR1 and CDR2: SEHNR, FQNEAQ (reference sequence). With 1 base removed from V and 14 bases from J, the gap between germline ends came to 15 bases. The CDR3 length is 13 residues.

CDR3 amino acids: CAWSVVRLAATYEQYF. CDR3 DNA: TGTGCCTGGAGTGTAGTGAGGCTAGCGGCAACCTACGAGCAGTACTTC. This chain connects TRBV30 to TRBJ2-7, with 7 bases aligning to TRBD2. This CDR3 has 16 amino acids. The V and J ends lost 0 bases and 2 bases, in that order; junction bases with no gene match: 10. Germline lookup yields CDR1 GTSNPN and CDR2 SVGIG (reference sequence).

V is TRBV3-1 (or the pseudogene TRBV3-2) and J is TRBJ1-6; the D gene is possibly TRBD1 (5 bases). This CDR3 contains 15 residues. The germline V gene encodes CDR1 LGHDT and CDR2 YNNKEL (reference sequence). The V gene lost 1 base and the J gene lost 7 bases, with 11 bases spanning the gap. Here the CDR3 DNA reads TGTGCCAGCAGCCAAGGCGGGGGGGGAAATTCACCCCTCCACTTT. It translates to CASSQGGGGNSPLHF.

CDR3 bases: TGTGCCAGCAGCGATCCCAGGGATTTCAGAGATACGCAGTATTTT. It codes for CASSDPRDFRDTQYF. The V and J genes are TRBV9 and TRBJ2-3; D is possibly TRBD1 (5 bases). Germline V lookup: CDR1 SGDLS, CDR2 YYNGEE. The ends were cut back, 3 bases at V and 5 bases at J, with 16 bases in the middle. This CDR3 has 15 residues.

The chain joins TRBV7-2 to TRBJ1-1; 10 bases align to TRBD1. The CDR3 is 19 amino acids. Germline V CDR1 and CDR2: SGHTA, FQGNSA. J gave up 3 bases and V 3 bases, and 16 bases lay outside the gene matches. This chain's CDR3 is CASSLGDRGLSLRYTEAFF. CDR3 in DNA: TGTGCCAGCAGCTTGGGAGACAGGGGGCTGTCACTTAGATACACTGAAGCTTTCTTT.

This chain uses TRBV6-2 or TRBV6-3 with TRBJ1-5, with no clear D. The germline V and J ends were trimmed by 4 bases and 3 bases, with 13 bases remaining between them. CDR1 MNHEY and CDR2 SVGEGT come from the germline V gene. The CDR3 spans 15 residues. The CDR3 DNA is TGTGCCAGCAGTTCTCTCCTGGAGAACAATCAGCCCCAGCATTTT. Translated, it gives CASSSLLENNQPQHF.

This clone was counted between two and nine times. The chain joins TRBV6-5 to TRBJ1-1; 10 bases match TRBD1. Trimming removed 8 bases from V and 0 bases from J; junction bases left unmatched: 3. The germline V gene has CDR1 MNHEY and CDR2 SVGAGI. The length of the CDR3 is 14 residues. The CDR3 loop reads CASGDRGMNTEAFF. The CDR3 DNA follows: TGTGCCAGCGGGGACAGGGGTATGAACACTGAAGCTTTCTTT.

This chain links TRBV30 with TRBJ2-1; weak D call: TRBD1 (5 bases). Germline CDR1 is GTSNPN and CDR2 is SVGIG (reference sequence). The CDR3 is 12 residues long. Trimming stripped 1 base from V and 6 bases from J, with 7 bases between. The CDR3 protein is CAWSDTGNEQFF. The CDR3 DNA is TGTGCCTGGAGTGATACAGGCAATGAGCAGTTCTTC.

This chain links TRBV7-9 with TRBJ1-4; D uncertain. The CDR3 runs 13 residues. V shed 5 bases and J shed 8 bases, with 12 bases lying between them. Germline CDR1 reads SEHNR; CDR2 reads FQNEAQ (reference sequence). The CDR3 region has the DNA TGTGCCAGCAGCGGCGTAGGCGGAGAAAAACTGTTTTTT. It yields the protein CASSGVGGEKLFF.

The chain links TRBV13 to TRBJ1-1; no reliable D call. Looked up from germline, CDR1 is PRHDT and CDR2 is FYEKMQ (reference sequence). CDR3 size: 14 residues. V was pared by 2 bases and J by 1 base, with 8 bases between. This CDR3 reads CASSLRAGNTEAFF. As DNA, the CDR3 is TGTGCCAGCAGCTTAAGGGCGGGGAACACTGAAGCTTTCTTT.

V is TRBV15 and J is TRBJ2-7, with no clear D. Germline CDR1 is LNHNV and CDR2 is YYDKDF (reference sequence). The CDR3 consists of 13 residues. The ends were cut back, 3 bases at V and 2 bases at J, with 8 bases in the middle. The DNA for the CDR3 is TGTGCCACCAGCAGGGACGGCCCCTACGAGCAGTACTTC. Translated: CATSRDGPYEQYF.

The rearrangement uses TRBV3-1 (or the pseudogene TRBV3-2) and TRBJ2-5, with 8 bases aligning to TRBD2. This CDR3 contains 17 residues. V dropped 1 base and J dropped 5; count of bases not matched to a gene: 12. Germline CDR1 is LGHDT and CDR2 is YNNKEL (reference sequence). The CDR3 reads CASSQVGWREVWETQYF. As DNA, the CDR3 is TGTGCCAGCAGCCAAGTAGGATGGCGGGAGGTTTGGGAGACCCAGTACTTC.

This chain connects TRBV15 to TRBJ1-5, with a tentative D call TRBD1 (6 bases). Germline CDR1 and CDR2: LNHNV and YYDKDF (reference sequence). The CDR3 totals 12 residues. CDR3 nucleotide sequence: TGTGCTTCTGCAGGGGGCAATCAGCCCCAGCATTTT. It encodes CASAGGNQPQHF.

CDR3: CAWSVSYRGSTEAFF. Written as DNA, the CDR3 is TGTGCCTGGAGTGTATCATACCGGGGGAGCACTGAAGCTTTCTTT. The gene calls are TRBV30 and TRBJ1-1; D is perhaps TRBD1 (5 bases). This CDR3 contains 15 residues. The germline gives CDR1 GTSNPN, CDR2 SVGIG (reference sequence). The V end lost 0 bases, the J end lost 4 bases, and 15 bases lay between the germline ends.

This sequence joins TRBV25-1 and TRBJ2-2; D is perhaps TRBD2 (6 bases). The CDR3 runs 11 residues. V shed 8 bases and J shed 6 bases, with 7 bases lying between them. CDR1 is MGHDK, CDR2 SYGVNS, per germline. In DNA, the CDR3 is TGTGCCAGCGGGGGGTCCGGGGAGCTGTTTTTT. It codes for CASGGSGELFF.

This rearrangement joins TRBV19 to TRBJ1-1, with 7 nucleotides matching TRBD1. After removal of 4 bases from V and 6 bases from J, the junction contained 8 bases not matched to a gene. This CDR3 spans 14 amino acids. The germline gives CDR1 LNHDA, CDR2 SQIVND (reference sequence). CDR3 region: CASSTSTGLAEAFF. As DNA, the CDR3 is TGTGCCAGTAGTACCTCGACAGGGTTAGCTGAAGCTTTCTTT.